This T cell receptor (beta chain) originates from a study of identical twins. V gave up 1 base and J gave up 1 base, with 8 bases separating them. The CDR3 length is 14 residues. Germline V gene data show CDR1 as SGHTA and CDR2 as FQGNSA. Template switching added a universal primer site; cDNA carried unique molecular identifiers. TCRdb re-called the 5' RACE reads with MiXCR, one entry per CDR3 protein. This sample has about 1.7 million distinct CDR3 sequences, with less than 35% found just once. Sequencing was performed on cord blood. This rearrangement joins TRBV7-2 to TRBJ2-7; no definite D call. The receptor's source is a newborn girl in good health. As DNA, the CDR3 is TGTGCCAGCAGCTTAGGATGGCAGTCCTACGAGCAGTACTTC. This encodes CASSLGWQSYEQYF.